The 23 T cell receptor beta chains reported below all come from one sample, sequenced in a study of cytomegalovirus exposure and HLA in healthy donors. Primers included in the PCR were 60 Vbeta and 13 Jbeta primers. Sequencing used immunoSEQ multiplex PCR; TCRdb keeps in-frame clones, though not all of them. Here the sample spans some 180,000 clones, approximately 84% being singletons. Material: PBMCs. These receptors came from a girl under 18 in good health and CMV-seropositive.

This clone was seen only a few times. In the same sample, other DNA sequences code for this CDR3. CDR3 coding DNA: TGTGCCAGTAGCCGGGGGGAGACCCAGTACTTC. Translated: CASSRGETQYF. The chain joins TRBV19 to TRBJ2-5; D possibly corresponds to TRBD2 (6 bases). V was pared by 6 bases and J by 5 bases, with 7 bases between. CDR1 and CDR2 from the germline V gene are LNHDA and SQIVND (reference sequence). The CDR3 sequence is 11 residues long.

The chain recombines TRBV5-4 with TRBJ1-1; tentative D call: TRBD1 (5 bases). The CDR3 extends over 15 amino acids. Germline CDR1 reads SGHNT; CDR2 reads YYREEE (reference sequence). Trimming removed 0 bases at V and 0 bases at J, with 9 bases between. The CDR3 region is CASSLGGTVNTEAFF. CDR3 nucleotide sequence: TGTGCCAGCAGCTTGGGTGGGACTGTGAACACTGAAGCTTTCTTT.

This chain links TRBV5-4 with TRBJ1-1, with D unresolved. Germline assignment: CDR1 SGHNT and CDR2 YYREEE (reference sequence). V was pared by 0 bases and J by 8 bases, with 26 bases between. The CDR3 has 18 residues. CDR3 nucleotides: TGTGCCAGCAGCTTGGAACAATGGGTTATGGGCAGGCCGAAGGAAGCTTTCTTT. It translates to CASSLEQWVMGRPKEAFF.

J is TRBJ1-1 and V is TRBV5-4; weak D call: TRBD1 (5 bases). The CDR3 sequence is 15 residues long. V lost 0 bases and J 1 base, leaving 10 bases between the germline ends. CDR1 is SGHNT and CDR2 is YYREEE in the germline V gene (reference sequence). The CDR3 is CASSLGRAGNTEAFF. CDR3 DNA sequence: TGTGCCAGCAGCTTGGGCAGGGCCGGGAACACTGAAGCTTTCTTT.

The chain links TRBV5-1 to TRBJ2-4; 8 nucleotides align to TRBD1. Unmatched junction bases numbered 2, after V lost 0 bases and J lost 6 bases. The CDR3 spans 14 residues. Germline CDR1 and CDR2: SGHRS and YFSETQ. CDR3 coding DNA: TGCGCCAGCAGCTTGGGACAGGGGTTAAACATTCAGTACTTC. Its translation is CASSLGQGLNIQYF. Variable domain in full (rest from reference TRBV5-1 and TRBJ2-4): KAGVTQTPRYLIKTRGQQVTLSCSPISGHRSVSWYQQTPGQGLQFLFEYFSETQRNKGNFPGRFSGRQFSNSRSEMNVSTLELGDSALYLCASSLGQGLNIQYFGAGTRLSVL.

V usage is TRBV10-3 and J usage is TRBJ2-3; D is perhaps TRBD2 (5 bases). V was cut by 4 bases and J by 4 bases, with 15 bases left in between. This CDR3 contains 15 residues. Germline CDR1 ENHRY, CDR2 SYGVKD. The CDR3 DNA is TGTGCCATCAGTGTGGCAGACGGGGTAGCAGATACGCAGTATTTT. Translated, it gives CAISVADGVADTQYF.

CDR3 sequence reads: CASSLGTSGLTFNNEQFF. In nucleotides, the CDR3 is TGCGCCAGCAGCTTGGGAACTAGCGGGCTCACCTTTAACAATGAGCAGTTCTTC. The chain links TRBV5-1 to TRBJ2-1; TRBD2 matches 9 bases. Trimming took 0 bases from V and 5 from J; bases not matched to a gene: 12. The CDR3 is 18 residues long. Germline lookup yields CDR1 SGHRS and CDR2 YFSETQ.

The CDR3 nucleotides are TGTGCCATCCGCATCCCCCCCAACGAGGCAGGGGGTTCAGATACGCAGTATTTT. It specifies CAIRIPPNEAGGSDTQYF. The gene calls are TRBV10-3 and TRBJ2-3, with 7 positions matching TRBD1. Germline-derived CDR1 and CDR2 are ENHRY and SYGVKD. The CDR3 spans 18 residues. The V and J ends lost 8 bases and 4 bases, in that order; junction bases with no gene match: 21.

This chain uses TRBV9 with TRBJ2-7, with 10 nucleotides matching TRBD2. The CDR3 totals 15 residues. The V segment lost 2 bases and the J segment 0 bases; nucleotides outside the gene matches: 2. Germline V gene lookup returns CDR1 SGDLS and CDR2 YYNGEE. CDR3 coding DNA: TGTGCCAGCAGCGTCTCTAGCGGGAGCTCCTACGAGCAGTACTTC. Its protein product is CASSVSSGSSYEQYF.

The chain combines TRBV2 with TRBJ1-2; no clear D gene. Trimming took off 1 base at V and 3 bases at J, with 6 bases between the two ends. Germline CDR1 SNHLY, CDR2 FYNNEI. CDR3 size: 13 residues. This CDR3 is CASSEGQHYGYTF. The CDR3 nucleotides read TGTGCCAGCAGTGAAGGGCAACACTATGGCTACACCTTC.

This chain joins TRBV6-5 and TRBJ1-2, with TRBD1 as a possible D gene (6 bases). The germline CDR1 and CDR2 sequences are MNHEY and SVGAGI. This CDR3 spans 13 amino acids. Trimming stripped 0 bases from V and 5 bases from J, with 7 bases between. CDR3 coding DNA: TGTGCCAGCAGTTACTCGGACAGTTATGGCTACACCTTC. It is translated as CASSYSDSYGYTF.

This clone was observed once. The chain joins TRBV5-4 to TRBJ1-2; TRBD1 is a possible D gene (5 bases). The V and J ends lost 2 bases and 1 base respectively, with 9 bases between them. Germline V CDR1 and CDR2: SGHNT, YYREEE (reference sequence). The CDR3 consists of 14 residues. In nucleotides, the CDR3 is TGTGCCAGCAGCTTTGCAAGGGGTAACTATGGCTACACCTTC. It encodes CASSFARGNYGYTF.

The chain combines TRBV11-2 with TRBJ2-1; 10 bases are a match to TRBD2. Trimming removed 1 base from V and 7 bases from J; junction bases left unmatched: 7. Germline V gene lookup returns CDR1 SGHAT and CDR2 FQNNGV. The CDR3 runs to 16 residues. The chain's CDR3 is CASSLGVAGGGNEQFF. In DNA, the CDR3 is TGTGCCAGCAGCTTAGGAGTAGCGGGAGGAGGGAATGAGCAGTTCTTC.

The V gene is TRBV7-2, the J gene TRBJ1-2; 8 bases are a match to TRBD1. Germline V gene lookup returns CDR1 SGHTA and CDR2 FQGNSA. V shed 4 bases and J 4 bases; nucleotides not matched to a gene: 2. The CDR3 has 13 residues. The CDR3 spells CASSSTGGYGYTF. The CDR3 DNA follows: TGTGCCAGCAGCTCAACAGGGGGCTATGGCTACACCTTC.

The chain carries TRBV11-2 and TRBJ1-2; the match to TRBD1 covers 9 bases. Germline loops: CDR1 SGHAT, CDR2 FQNNGV. This CDR3 contains 17 residues. V shed 0 bases and J 4 bases; nucleotides not matched to a gene: 9. The CDR3 loop is CASSLDIWTGEGYGYTF. CDR3 DNA sequence: TGTGCCAGCAGCTTAGATATTTGGACAGGGGAGGGCTATGGCTACACCTTC.

The V call is TRBV27, the J call TRBJ2-3; weak D call: TRBD1 (5 bases). CDR1 is MNHEY and CDR2 is SMNVEV in the germline V gene (reference sequence). Trimming left V 10 bases short and J 5 bases short, with 10 bases between. The CDR3 has 11 amino acids. The CDR3 nucleotides read TGTGCCACCAACCAGGGAGATACGCAGTATTTT. Protein sequence: CATNQGDTQYF.

The chain joins TRBV10-2 to TRBJ2-7; perhaps TRBD1 as D (5 bases). CDR3 length: 13 amino acids. Germline loops: CDR1 WSHSY, CDR2 SAAADI. V gave up 6 bases and J gave up 0 bases, with 9 bases separating them. For the CDR3, the DNA is TGCGCCAGCAGCCCTGGGGCCTCCTACGAGCAGTACTTC. As protein: CASSPGASYEQYF.

The chain has TRBV11-3 and TRBJ2-1; 7 nucleotides align to TRBD2. With 5 bases clipped from V and 4 bases from J, the junction kept 8 bases outside the gene matches. From germline, CDR1 is SGHNT and CDR2 YENEEA. The CDR3 is 15 residues long. The CDR3 spells CASSVSLADYNEQFF. CDR3 coding DNA: TGTGCCAGCAGCGTTAGTCTAGCGGATTACAATGAGCAGTTCTTC.

V usage is TRBV6-1 and J usage is TRBJ2-7; 8 nucleotides align to TRBD1. Germline assignment: CDR1 MNHNS and CDR2 SASEGT. The CDR3 length is 15 residues. Losses at the gene ends were 6 bases for V and 0 bases for J; bases not matched to a gene: 7. The CDR3 sequence is CASRPPGGASYEQYF. CDR3 bases: TGTGCCAGCAGGCCCCCAGGGGGCGCCTCCTACGAGCAGTACTTC.

J is TRBJ2-2 and V is TRBV4-1; 10 bases fit TRBD1. Trimming removed 4 bases from V and 2 bases from J; junction bases left unmatched: 4. The germline V gene encodes CDR1 MGHRA and CDR2 YSYEKL. This CDR3 has 16 amino acids. CDR3 nucleotides: TGCGCCAGCAGCCCAAGGGACAGGGGTAACACCGGGGAGCTGTTTTTT. Its translation: CASSPRDRGNTGELFF.

The chain joins TRBV4-2 to TRBJ1-1; perhaps TRBD1 as D (6 bases). The CDR3 is made up of 14 amino acids. V lost 0 bases and J lost 8, with 13 bases in between. CDR1 and CDR2 from the germline V gene are LGHNA and YNFKEQ. Written as DNA, the CDR3 is TGTGCCAGCAGCCAAGACCCGAATACAGGGGAAGCTTTCTTT. Translation: CASSQDPNTGEAFF.

The rearrangement links TRBV7-9 to TRBJ2-5, with 7 nucleotides matching TRBD2. CDR1 and CDR2 (germline): SEHNR, FQNEAQ (reference sequence). The CDR3 consists of 18 residues. Trimming cost V 2 bases and J 7 bases; bases outside gene matches: 19. The CDR3 sequence is CASSLSTRIREQRGTQYF. As DNA, the CDR3 is TGTGCCAGCAGCTTATCGACCAGAATTAGGGAGCAGCGGGGGACCCAGTACTTC.

The rearrangement joins TRBV25-1 to TRBJ1-4, with no clear D. The CDR3 totals 13 residues. V gave up 3 bases and J gave up 8 bases, with 10 bases separating them. The germline V gene encodes CDR1 MGHDK and CDR2 SYGVNS. The CDR3 DNA reads TGTGCCAGCAGTGAGGGAGGAAGGGAAAAACTGTTTTTT. Residues: CASSEGGREKLFF.